These 28 T cell receptor beta chains were sequenced from one sample in a study of CD8+ T cells in alopecia areata. RNA was extracted and reverse transcribed into cDNA as the sequencing template. Using immunoSEQ multiplex PCR, the repertoire was profiled, and TCRdb retains in-frame clones only, with some absent. The sample records roughly 130,000 clones, 45% to 60% being singletons. The starting material was CD4+ T cells sorted from blood, obtained at week 0. Receptors originate from a human donor with alopecia areata.

This clone was observed a few times. The rearrangement joins TRBV7-2 to TRBJ1-2; 9 bases line up with TRBD1. With 7 bases clipped from V and 7 bases from J, the junction kept 13 bases outside the gene matches. CDR3 size: 15 residues. CDR1 and CDR2 from the germline V gene are SGHTA and FQGNSA. The CDR3 spells CASTRGTGQGSGYTF. DNA for the CDR3: TGTGCCAGCACCCGCGGGACAGGGCAGGGGTCTGGCTACACCTTC.

V is TRBV9 and J is TRBJ2-1; D possibly corresponds to TRBD2 (6 bases). The CDR3 covers 15 residues. In germline, CDR1 is SGDLS, CDR2 YYNGEE. Trimming took off 3 bases at V and 8 bases at J, with 18 bases between the two ends. For the CDR3, the DNA is TGTGCCAGCAGCGGTAGACCTTCGGGAGTCTATGAGCAGTTCTTC. As protein: CASSGRPSGVYEQFF.

The V call is TRBV6-5, the J call TRBJ2-3; D is undetermined. CDR3 length: 13 residues. Germline CDR1 and CDR2: MNHEY and SVGAGI. V lost 8 bases and J lost 4, with 13 bases in between. CDR3 residues: CASWVNGADTQYF. CDR3 DNA sequence: TGTGCCAGCTGGGTTAATGGGGCAGATACGCAGTATTTT.

CDR3 in amino acids: CASSDTAPTEQFF. CDR3 nucleotides: TGTGCCAGCAGTGATACTGCGCCCACGGAGCAGTTCTTC. The rearrangement links TRBV2 to TRBJ2-1, with D hard to call. The CDR3 has 13 amino acids. The germline CDR1 and CDR2 sequences are SNHLY and FYNNEI. V dropped 3 bases and J dropped 10 bases, with 13 bases sitting between them.

The gene calls are TRBV7-2 and TRBJ1-1; 7 bases map to TRBD1. J lost 5 bases, V lost 4 bases, and 4 bases had no gene match. CDR3 length equals 13 residues. Germline-derived CDR1 and CDR2 are SGHTA and FQGNSA. Here the CDR3 DNA reads TGTGCCAGCAGCTCCCCGACAGGGACTGAAGCTTTCTTT. Protein product: CASSSPTGTEAFF.

The chain joins TRBV7-9 to TRBJ2-1, with no clear D. Germline V lookup: CDR1 SEHNR, CDR2 FQNEAQ (reference sequence). The CDR3 is 13 amino acids. V shed 0 bases and J shed 9 bases, with 9 bases lying between them. The CDR3: CASSLALVAEQFF. Here the CDR3 DNA reads TGTGCCAGCAGCTTAGCCTTGGTCGCTGAGCAGTTCTTC.

The chain combines TRBV11-2 with TRBJ1-5, with 10 bases that match TRBD1. Trimming cost V 5 bases and J 6 bases; bases outside gene matches: 4. The CDR3 sequence is 14 residues long. Germline CDR1 reads SGHAT; CDR2 reads FQNNGV. The CDR3 coding sequence is TGTGCCAGCAGCCGGGACAGGGGCGGTCAGCCCCAGCATTTT. This translates into CASSRDRGGQPQHF.

The chain is built from TRBV6-5 and TRBJ2-7, with 9 bases identical to TRBD2. The germline V gene has CDR1 MNHEY and CDR2 SVGAGI. This CDR3 is 15 amino acids long. V gave up 9 bases and J gave up 3 bases; unmatched junction bases: 12. The CDR3 reads CASSKTSGLFYEQYF. CDR3 bases: TGTGCCAGTTCCAAGACTAGCGGATTGTTCTACGAGCAGTACTTC.

Regarding this clone: A junction end diverges from the germline sequence, so it may reflect a read error. V gene TRBV27 combines with J gene TRBJ2-7; D is perhaps TRBD1 (6 bases). The length of the CDR3 is 13 residues. CDR1 and CDR2 from the germline V gene are MNHEY and SMNVEV (reference sequence). CDR3 sequence: CASSPSFDIEGDF. The CDR3, as DNA: TGTGCCAGCAGTCCCTCCTTCGATATCGAGGGGGACTTC.

This rearrangement joins TRBV6-6 to TRBJ1-2; TRBD1 agrees at 7 bases. Germline CDR1 and CDR2: MNHNY and SVGAGI (reference sequence). The V gene end was trimmed by 6 bases and the J gene end by 7 bases; junction bases not matched to a gene: 11. The CDR3 sequence is 14 residues long. The CDR3 DNA reads TGTGCCAGCAGCCACGGACAGGATGTATCTGGCTACACCTTC. Its translation is CASSHGQDVSGYTF.

The chain combines TRBV29-1 with TRBJ1-5; TRBD1 matches at 9 bases. The CDR3 runs 14 residues. CDR1 SQVTM and CDR2 ANQGSEA come from the germline V gene. V shed 3 bases and J 6 bases; nucleotides not matched to a gene: 6. The DNA for the CDR3 is TGCAGCGTTGAGGTGACAGGGGGAACTCAGCCCCAGCATTTT. Translating it yields CSVEVTGGTQPQHF.

This clone was found a few times. The chain recombines TRBV23-1 with TRBJ2-7; no firm D call. TRBV23-1 is assigned to the ORF class and has an uncertain function. V dropped 4 bases and J dropped 0 bases, with 13 bases sitting between them. The CDR3 is 15 residues long. CDR3 region: CASSRPVHTSYEQYF. For the CDR3, the DNA is TGCGCCAGCAGTCGGCCAGTACATACCTCCTACGAGCAGTACTTC.

The chain is built from TRBV14 and TRBJ2-1, with D perhaps TRBD1 or TRBD2 (7 bases each). The V end lost 5 bases, the J end lost 7 bases, and 15 bases lay between the germline ends. The length of the CDR3 is 14 residues. Germline lookup yields CDR1 SGHDN and CDR2 FVKESK. CDR3 residues: CASSIAGGGNEQFF. As DNA, the CDR3 is TGTGCCAGCAGCATAGCAGGGGGAGGGAATGAGCAGTTCTTC.

V usage is TRBV7-8 and J usage is TRBJ2-1; 7 bases map to TRBD1. V trimming: 5 bases; J trimming: 0 bases; junction bases outside the gene matches: 10. CDR3 length equals 17 residues. Germline V lookup: CDR1 SGHVS, CDR2 FQNEAQ. As DNA, the CDR3 is TGTGCCAGCAGCATTCGACAGGGTCTCAACTCCTACAATGAGCAGTTCTTC. It codes for CASSIRQGLNSYNEQFF.

The chain employs TRBV10-3 and TRBJ2-7; D is unclear. The germline gives CDR1 ENHRY, CDR2 SYGVKD. Deletions cut 3 bases from V and 2 bases from J, with 11 bases between. The CDR3 covers 14 residues. In nucleotides, the CDR3 is TGTGCCATCAGTGATCGTATGGGAACCTACGAGCAGTACTTC. Its protein is CAISDRMGTYEQYF.

The V gene is TRBV27, the J gene TRBJ2-7, with 8 bases aligning to TRBD1. Looked up from germline, CDR1 is MNHEY and CDR2 is SMNVEV (reference sequence). After removal of 7 bases from V and 2 bases from J, the junction contained 10 bases not matched to a gene. The CDR3 loop spans 15 amino acids. CDR3 sequence reads: CASTQGTGVAYEQYF. The CDR3 DNA reads as TGTGCCAGCACCCAAGGGACAGGTGTAGCCTACGAGCAGTACTTC.

The chain combines TRBV14 with TRBJ2-5, with 8 bases matching TRBD2. Trimming cost V 3 bases and J 5 bases; bases outside gene matches: 14. Per germline, CDR1 SGHDN and CDR2 FVKESK. This CDR3 is 17 amino acids long. The DNA for the CDR3 is TGTGCCAGCAGCCAGACTAAGCGGGGGAGAGCCGTGGAGACCCAGTACTTC. The encoded protein is CASSQTKRGRAVETQYF.

This rearrangement joins TRBV7-9 to TRBJ2-7, with TRBD2 matching over 9 bases. Germline loops: CDR1 SEHNR, CDR2 FQNEAQ (reference sequence). The V gene end was trimmed by 3 bases and the J gene end by 5 bases; junction bases not matched to a gene: 14. CDR3 length: 17 residues. DNA of the CDR3: TGTGCCAGCAGCTTGGGCGGGGGGGGAAGGTCTTTCCACGAGCAGTACTTC. Protein product: CASSLGGGGRSFHEQYF.

The chain uses TRBV2 and TRBJ2-4, with D unclear. This CDR3 is built from 10 residues. Trimming took off 2 bases at V and 9 bases at J, with 2 bases between the two ends. Germline lookup yields CDR1 SNHLY and CDR2 FYNNEI. CDR3 residues: CASSETIQYF. The CDR3 nucleotides are TGTGCCAGCAGTGAAACCATTCAGTACTTC.

The V and J genes are TRBV7-9 and TRBJ2-7; TRBD1 matches 11 bases. CDR3 length: 15 amino acids. After removal of 4 bases from V and 3 bases from J, the junction contained 5 bases not matched to a gene. CDR1 SEHNR and CDR2 FQNEAQ come from the germline V gene (reference sequence). The CDR3 DNA is TGTGCCAGCAGCTCTCCGGGACAGGGGGTCTACGAGCAGTACTTC. Translation: CASSSPGQGVYEQYF. Full variable domain (rest looked up from reference TRBV7-9 and TRBJ2-7): DTGVSQNPRHKITKRGQNVTFRCDPISEHNRLYWYRQTLGQGPEFLTYFQNEAQLEKSRLLSDRFSAERPKGSFSTLEIQRTEQGDSAMYLCASSSPGQGVYEQYFGPGTRLTVT.

The V gene is TRBV7-6, the J gene TRBJ1-1; a weak D match, TRBD1 (6 bases). This CDR3 region has 14 residues. Germline V lookup: CDR1 SGHVS, CDR2 FNYEAQ. Trimming removed 1 base at V and 8 bases at J, with 14 bases between. The CDR3 spells CASSLGVSGQEAFF. DNA of the CDR3: TGTGCCAGCAGCTTAGGAGTGAGTGGACAGGAAGCTTTCTTT.

This chain connects TRBV4-1 to TRBJ1-1; TRBD1 agrees at 7 bases. CDR3 length: 19 residues. V shed 1 base, J shed 1 base, and the junction held 15 bases outside the gene matches. Germline V gene sequence: CDR1 MGHRA, CDR2 YSYEKL. CDR3 bases: TGCGCCAGCAGCCAAGTAAGGACCCGGGACAGACACTCGAACACTGAAGCTTTCTTT. It translates to CASSQVRTRDRHSNTEAFF.

The rearrangement joins TRBV7-2 to TRBJ2-6; no reliable D call. Germline V gene sequence: CDR1 SGHTA, CDR2 FQGNSA. This CDR3 spans 15 amino acids. Trimming pared 3 bases from V and 0 bases from J, leaving 6 bases between. The CDR3 bases are TGTGCCAGCAGCTTCGCAGGCTCTGGGGCCAACGTCCTGACTTTC. It is translated as CASSFAGSGANVLTF.

This clone has a handful of counts. V is TRBV28 and J is TRBJ2-7; D is unresolved. The CDR3 contains 11 residues. Germline V gives CDR1 MDHEN, CDR2 SYDVKM. V lost 0 bases, J lost 7 bases, and 4 bases lay in between. Written as DNA, the CDR3 is TGTGCCAGCAGTTTATGGGGAGAGCAGTACTTC. As protein: CASSLWGEQYF.

This rearrangement joins TRBV6-5 to TRBJ1-5; D is undetermined. Trimming removed 2 bases from V and 5 bases from J, with 13 bases in between. The CDR3 loop spans 15 amino acids. Germline lookup yields CDR1 MNHEY and CDR2 SVGAGI. CDR3 region: CASSYPKDPHQPQHF. The CDR3 DNA follows: TGTGCCAGCAGTTACCCAAAGGACCCTCATCAGCCCCAGCATTTT.

This clone was counted only a few times. The chain recombines TRBV5-4 with TRBJ2-5; 10 bases map to TRBD2. The CDR3 consists of 15 residues. Per the germline V gene, CDR1 is SGHNT and CDR2 is YYREEE (reference sequence). Trimming took 2 bases from V and 2 from J; bases not matched to a gene: 3. The CDR3 spells CASSFPAGGQETQYF. In DNA form, the CDR3 reads TGTGCCAGCAGCTTCCCAGCGGGAGGGCAAGAGACCCAGTACTTC.

The chain is built from TRBV18 and TRBJ2-1, with D perhaps TRBD1 or TRBD2 (7 bases each). CDR3 size: 16 residues. Per germline, CDR1 KGHSH and CDR2 LQKENI. V lost 3 bases and J 3 bases, leaving 15 bases between the germline ends. CDR3 residues: CASSPLQGGDYNEQFF. The CDR3 DNA is TGTGCCAGCTCACCCCTTCAGGGGGGGGACTACAATGAGCAGTTCTTC.

This chain uses TRBV4-2 with TRBJ1-6; 9 bases line up with TRBD1. There are 13 residues in the CDR3. CDR1 LGHNA and CDR2 YNFKEQ come from the germline V gene. V lost 6 bases, J lost 9 bases, and 3 bases stayed unmatched. CDR3 protein: CASRGQGSSPLHF. The CDR3 bases are TGTGCCAGCAGGGGACAGGGAAGTTCACCCCTCCACTTT.